Described below is a single TCR beta chain sequence and its context. The V end lost 1 base, the J end lost 2 bases, and 8 bases lay between the germline ends. This CDR3 has 14 amino acids. The entry originates in a study of T-cell reconstitution after alpha-beta-depleted transplantation in children. Molecular barcoding with unique molecular identifiers was used for the TCRbeta library. MiXCR was run by TCRdb on the PCR reads, yielding one entry per CDR3 protein. The table lists a few hundred thousand distinct CDR3 sequences, 8% to 9.5% of them singletons. The clonotype was recovered from a human donor who donated a stem cell graft to a child with acute lymphoblastic leukemia. This specimen consisted of PBMCs from the stem cell graft donor, obtained from the stem cell graft. The rearrangement joins TRBV12-3 or TRBV12-4 to TRBJ2-5, with unresolved D. CDR3 protein: CASSLVGPQETQYF. As DNA, the CDR3 is TGTGCCAGCAGTTTAGTCGGACCGCAAGAGACCCAGTACTTC.